This note documents a single T cell receptor (beta chain) sequence. Clones were read by immunoSEQ multiplex PCR, and TCRdb kept only the in-frame ones, dropping some. This table has about 100,000 clones, roughly 90% appearing once. These data come from a study of T cell changes during pregnancy in multiple sclerosis. This material consisted of peripheral blood, taken after pregnancy. This TCR came from a female donor with multiple sclerosis, enrolled in a pregnancy study.

The CDR3 is CASSTTGALNTEAFF. The DNA for the CDR3 is TGTGCCAGCAGCACCACAGGGGCCTTGAACACTGAAGCTTTCTTT. The rearrangement links TRBV5-4 to TRBJ1-1; TRBD1 matches at 7 bases. Germline V CDR1 and CDR2: SGHNT, YYREEE (reference sequence). The CDR3 has 15 amino acids. J gave up 0 bases and V 4 bases, and 6 bases lay outside the gene matches.